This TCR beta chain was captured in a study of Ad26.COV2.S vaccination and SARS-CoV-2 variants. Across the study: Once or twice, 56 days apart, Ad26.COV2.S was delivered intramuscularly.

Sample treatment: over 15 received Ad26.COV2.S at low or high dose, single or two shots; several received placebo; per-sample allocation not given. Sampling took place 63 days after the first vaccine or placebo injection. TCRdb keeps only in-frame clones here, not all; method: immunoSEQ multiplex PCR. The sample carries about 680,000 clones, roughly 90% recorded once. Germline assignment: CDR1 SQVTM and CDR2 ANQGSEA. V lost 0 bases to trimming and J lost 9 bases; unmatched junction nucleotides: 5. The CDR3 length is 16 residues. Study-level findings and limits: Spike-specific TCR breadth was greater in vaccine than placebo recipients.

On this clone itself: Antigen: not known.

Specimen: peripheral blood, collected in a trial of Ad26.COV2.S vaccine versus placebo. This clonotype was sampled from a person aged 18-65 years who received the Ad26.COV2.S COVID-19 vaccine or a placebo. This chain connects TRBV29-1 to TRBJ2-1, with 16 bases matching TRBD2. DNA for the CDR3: TGCAGCGTTGAAGATCCCGGGACTAGCGGGAGGGTTGAGCAGTTCTTC. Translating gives CSVEDPGTSGRVEQFF.